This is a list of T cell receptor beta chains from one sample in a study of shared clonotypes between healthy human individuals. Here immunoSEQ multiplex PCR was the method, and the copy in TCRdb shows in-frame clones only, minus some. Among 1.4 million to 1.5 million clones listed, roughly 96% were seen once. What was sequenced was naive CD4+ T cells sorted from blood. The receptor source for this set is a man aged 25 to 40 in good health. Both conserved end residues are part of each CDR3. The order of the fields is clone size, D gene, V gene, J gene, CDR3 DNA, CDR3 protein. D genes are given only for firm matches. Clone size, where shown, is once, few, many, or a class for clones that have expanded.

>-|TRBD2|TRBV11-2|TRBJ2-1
TGTGCCAGCAGGTCTATAGCGGGAGTACGCAATGAGCAGTTCTTC
CASRSIAGVRNEQFF
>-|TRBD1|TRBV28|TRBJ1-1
TGTGCCAGCAGCTTAAACCTGGGACAGGACACCCTTAACCAAGCTTTCTTT
CASSLNLGQDTLNQAFF
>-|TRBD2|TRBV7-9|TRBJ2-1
TGTGCCAGCAGCTTAGTCGGCGGGAGGTCTAGCTCCTACAATGAGCAGTTCTTC
CASSLVGGRSSSYNEQFF
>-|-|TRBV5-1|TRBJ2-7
TGCGCCAGCAGCTTCGGAGGGGAGAAGTACGAGCAGTACTTC
CASSFGGEKYEQYF
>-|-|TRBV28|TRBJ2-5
TGTGCCAGCAGTTTAGGTATGCTAGAGACCCAGTACTTC
CASSLGMLETQYF
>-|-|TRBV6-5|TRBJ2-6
TGTGCCAGCAGCGACGACACCGCTGTCGCCAACGTCCTGACTTTC
CASSDDTAVANVLTF
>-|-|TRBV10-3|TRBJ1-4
TGTGCCACCGGGGAGGGGACGGCTAATGAAAAACTGTTTTTT
CATGEGTANEKLFF
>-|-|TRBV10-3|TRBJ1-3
TGTGCCATCACCAGGCAGAGCTCTGGAAACACCATATATTTT
CAITRQSSGNTIYF
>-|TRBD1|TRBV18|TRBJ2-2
TGTGCCAGCCCTAATAGAGACAGGGGAACCGGGGAGCTGTTTTTT
CASPNRDRGTGELFF
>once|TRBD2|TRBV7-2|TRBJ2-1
TGTGCCAGCAGCTTACAACTAGCGGGAGAGCAGTTCTTC
CASSLQLAGEQFF
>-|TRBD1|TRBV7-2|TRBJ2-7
TGTGCCAGCAGCCTAGGACAGGGCCTAGGTGCTGAGCAGTACTTC
CASSLGQGLGAEQYF
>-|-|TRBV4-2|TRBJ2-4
TGTGCCAGCAGCCAAGGGGGATACCCAGCCAAAAACATTCAGTACTTC
CASSQGGYPAKNIQYF
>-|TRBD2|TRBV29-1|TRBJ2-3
TGCAGCGTTGTTCGGACTAGCGGCCGTTCTACTCTCTGGCCAGATACGCAGTATTTT
CSVVRTSGRSTLWPDTQYF